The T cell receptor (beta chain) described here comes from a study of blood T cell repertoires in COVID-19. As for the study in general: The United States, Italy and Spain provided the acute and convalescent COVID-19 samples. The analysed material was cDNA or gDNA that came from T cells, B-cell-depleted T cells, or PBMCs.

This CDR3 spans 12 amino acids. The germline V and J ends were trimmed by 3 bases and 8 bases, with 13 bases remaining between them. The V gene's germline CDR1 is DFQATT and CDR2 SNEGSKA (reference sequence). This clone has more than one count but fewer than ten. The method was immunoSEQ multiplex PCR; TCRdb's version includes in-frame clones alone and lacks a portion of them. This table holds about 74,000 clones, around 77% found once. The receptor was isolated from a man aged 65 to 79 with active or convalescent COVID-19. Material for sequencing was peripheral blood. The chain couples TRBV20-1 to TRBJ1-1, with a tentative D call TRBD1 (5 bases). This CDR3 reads CSASGAGREAFF. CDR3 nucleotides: TGCAGTGCTAGTGGGGCAGGGAGGGAAGCTTTCTTT.